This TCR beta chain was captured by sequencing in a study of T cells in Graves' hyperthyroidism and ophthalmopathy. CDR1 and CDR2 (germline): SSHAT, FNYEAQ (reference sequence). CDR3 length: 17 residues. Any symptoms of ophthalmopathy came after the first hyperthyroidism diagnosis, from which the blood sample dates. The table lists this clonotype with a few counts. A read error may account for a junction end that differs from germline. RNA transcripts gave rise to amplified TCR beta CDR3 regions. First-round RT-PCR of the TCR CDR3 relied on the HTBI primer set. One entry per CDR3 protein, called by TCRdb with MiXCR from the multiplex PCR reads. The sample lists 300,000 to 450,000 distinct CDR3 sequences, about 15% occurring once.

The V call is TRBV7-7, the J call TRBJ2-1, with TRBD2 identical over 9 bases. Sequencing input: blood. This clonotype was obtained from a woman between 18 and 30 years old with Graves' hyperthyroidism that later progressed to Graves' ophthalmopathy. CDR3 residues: CASSLGFGGRAVNEQFF. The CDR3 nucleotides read TGTGCTAGCAGCTTAGGGTTTGGCGGGAGGGCCGTCAATGAGCAGTTCTTC.